This is a list of T cell receptor beta chains from one sample in a study of T cell responses to AZD1222 COVID-19 vaccine. TCRdb's table, derived via immunoSEQ multiplex PCR, lists solely in-frame clones and lacks some. Altogether over 140,000 clones are present, 92% being singletons, with the ten largest covering about 3.7%. The sequences come from peripheral blood, collected 28 days after the second AZD1222 dose. The receptor source for this set is an adult who received the AZD1222 COVID-19 vaccine. The CDR3 runs from the conserved cysteine through the conserved F or W. Each record gives: V gene, J gene, clone size, D gene, CDR3 length, CDR3 DNA, CDR3 protein. A D gene is named only where the DNA matches it firmly. Clone size appears in some rows only: once, few, many, or a class for an expanded clone.

v_call: TRBV27
j_call: TRBJ1-1
clone_size: few
d_call: -
cdr3_length: 19
cdr3_nt: TGTGCCAGCAGTTTATCCCCTCCTGACAGGTATTTAATGAACACTGAAGCTTTCTTT
cdr3_aa: CASSLSPPDRYLMNTEAFF

v_call: TRBV19
j_call: TRBJ2-1
clone_size: once
d_call: -
cdr3_length: 13
cdr3_nt: TGTGCCAGTAGAGGCGGGAAGGCCAATGAGCAGTTCTTC
cdr3_aa: CASRGGKANEQFF

v_call: TRBV28
j_call: TRBJ1-6
clone_size: -
d_call: TRBD1
cdr3_length: 14
cdr3_nt: TGTGCCAGCAGTACGACAGGGTTAAATTCACCCCTCCACTTT
cdr3_aa: CASSTTGLNSPLHF

v_call: TRBV7-8
j_call: TRBJ1-1
clone_size: -
d_call: -
cdr3_length: 13
cdr3_nt: TGTGCCAGTCGACAGACCATGAACACTGAAGCTTTCTTT
cdr3_aa: CASRQTMNTEAFF

v_call: TRBV11-3
j_call: TRBJ1-5
clone_size: -
d_call: TRBD1
cdr3_length: 16
cdr3_nt: TGTGCCAGCAGCTTAGGCGGGGACAGAAGCAATCAGCCCCAGCATTTT
cdr3_aa: CASSLGGDRSNQPQHF

v_call: TRBV14
j_call: TRBJ2-1
clone_size: -
d_call: -
cdr3_length: 13
cdr3_nt: TGTGCCAGCAGCCAAGACAGGCTCAGCGAGCAGTTCTTC
cdr3_aa: CASSQDRLSEQFF

v_call: TRBV7-9
j_call: TRBJ2-5
clone_size: -
d_call: TRBD2
cdr3_length: 16
cdr3_nt: TGTGCCAGCAGCTCGCTAGCGGGAGGGATCCAAGAGACCCAGTACTTC
cdr3_aa: CASSSLAGGIQETQYF

v_call: TRBV29-1
j_call: TRBJ2-2
clone_size: -
d_call: TRBD2
cdr3_length: 16
cdr3_nt: TGCAGCGTAGCCGGGACTAGCGGAACGAACACCGGGGAGCTGTTTTTT
cdr3_aa: CSVAGTSGTNTGELFF

v_call: TRBV19
j_call: TRBJ1-2
clone_size: -
d_call: -
cdr3_length: 15
cdr3_nt: TGTGCCAGTAGTGGAGGACCGGAAACTAACTATGGCTACACCTTC
cdr3_aa: CASSGGPETNYGYTF

v_call: TRBV6-5
j_call: TRBJ1-1
clone_size: -
d_call: -
cdr3_length: 15
cdr3_nt: TGTGCCAGCAGTTACAGTCTATATCAGGAGACTGAAGCTTTCTTT
cdr3_aa: CASSYSLYQETEAFF

v_call: TRBV2
j_call: TRBJ1-1
clone_size: -
d_call: -
cdr3_length: 13
cdr3_nt: TGTGCCAGCAGTGGGCAGGAGAACACTGAAGCTTTCTTT
cdr3_aa: CASSGQENTEAFF

v_call: TRBV20-1
j_call: TRBJ1-6
clone_size: -
d_call: TRBD1
cdr3_length: 15
cdr3_nt: TGCAGTGCTAGTAAGGACAGGGCATATAATTCACCCCTCCACTTT
cdr3_aa: CSASKDRAYNSPLHF

v_call: TRBV7-9
j_call: TRBJ1-2
clone_size: -
d_call: TRBD1
cdr3_length: 17
cdr3_nt: TGTGCCAGCAGCTCGTGGGGGTGGACAGGGACCTCGGAGGGCTACACCTTC
cdr3_aa: CASSSWGWTGTSEGYTF

v_call: TRBV29-1
j_call: TRBJ1-3
clone_size: few
d_call: TRBD1
cdr3_length: 13
cdr3_nt: TGCAGCGCTGCCGGGACAGCTGGAAACACCATATATTTT
cdr3_aa: CSAAGTAGNTIYF

v_call: TRBV10-1
j_call: TRBJ2-2
clone_size: -
d_call: TRBD1
cdr3_length: 13
cdr3_nt: TGCGCCAGCCGACAGGGGATGGCCGGGGAGCTGTTTTTT
cdr3_aa: CASRQGMAGELFF

v_call: TRBV9
j_call: TRBJ2-3
clone_size: -
d_call: -
cdr3_length: 12
cdr3_nt: TGTGCCTCCCAAAAGGGTACAGATACGCAGTATTTT
cdr3_aa: CASQKGTDTQYF

v_call: TRBV28
j_call: TRBJ2-1
clone_size: -
d_call: TRBD2
cdr3_length: 16
cdr3_nt: TGTGCCAGCAGCTCCGGGACTAGCGGGAGAGTCGATGAGCAGTTCTTC
cdr3_aa: CASSSGTSGRVDEQFF

v_call: TRBV6-5
j_call: TRBJ1-2
clone_size: once
d_call: -
cdr3_length: 14
cdr3_nt: TGTGCCAGCATGGACCTTAATATCGGCTATGGCTACACCTTC
cdr3_aa: CASMDLNIGYGYTF

v_call: TRBV4-2
j_call: TRBJ1-1
clone_size: -
d_call: -
cdr3_length: 13
cdr3_nt: TGTGCCAGCAGCCAAGGTTCGAACACTGAAGCTTTCTTT
cdr3_aa: CASSQGSNTEAFF

v_call: TRBV7-9
j_call: TRBJ2-7
clone_size: -
d_call: TRBD2
cdr3_length: 16
cdr3_nt: TGTGCCAGCAGCTTAGAGAGGGCTAGCGGGATCCACGAGCAGTACTTC
cdr3_aa: CASSLERASGIHEQYF

v_call: TRBV10-3
j_call: TRBJ1-2
clone_size: -
d_call: TRBD1
cdr3_length: 15
cdr3_nt: TGTGCCATCAGTGAAAATCAGGGGGAAAACTATGGCTACACCTTC
cdr3_aa: CAISENQGENYGYTF

v_call: TRBV7-2
j_call: TRBJ2-2
clone_size: -
d_call: TRBD1
cdr3_length: 14
cdr3_nt: TGTGCCAGCAACTCCAGGGGGCTCGCCGGGGAGCTGTTTTTT
cdr3_aa: CASNSRGLAGELFF

v_call: TRBV19
j_call: TRBJ2-6
clone_size: -
d_call: TRBD1
cdr3_length: 17
cdr3_nt: TGTGCCAGTAGCTCCGGGACAGACCCCTCTGGGGCCAACGTCCTGACTTTC
cdr3_aa: CASSSGTDPSGANVLTF

v_call: TRBV5-5
j_call: TRBJ2-5
clone_size: -
d_call: TRBD1
cdr3_length: 15
cdr3_nt: TGTGCCAGCAGCTTGGAGACAGGGGCCAAGAGGACCCAGTACTTC
cdr3_aa: CASSLETGAKRTQYF